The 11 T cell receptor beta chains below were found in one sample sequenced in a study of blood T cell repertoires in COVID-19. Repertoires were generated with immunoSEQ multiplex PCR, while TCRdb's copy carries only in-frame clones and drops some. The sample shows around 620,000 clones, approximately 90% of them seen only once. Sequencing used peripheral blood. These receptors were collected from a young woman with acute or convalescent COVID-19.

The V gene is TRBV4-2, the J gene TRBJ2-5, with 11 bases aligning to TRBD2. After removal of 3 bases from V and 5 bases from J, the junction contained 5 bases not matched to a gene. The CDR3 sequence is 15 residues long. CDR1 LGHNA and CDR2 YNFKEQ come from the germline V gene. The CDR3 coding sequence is TGTGCCAGCAGCCAGGTAGCGGGGGGGAGGGAGACCCAGTACTTC. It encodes CASSQVAGGRETQYF.

CDR3 nucleotide sequence: TGCGCCAGCAGTACGGGACTATCAATCTACGAGCAGTACTTC. Translation: CASSTGLSIYEQYF. The chain is built from TRBV5-1 and TRBJ2-7, with 7 positions matching TRBD2. This CDR3 is 14 amino acids long. The junction had 8 bases not matched to a gene; V was cut back by 5 bases and J by 3 bases. Germline values: CDR1 SGHRS, CDR2 YFSETQ.

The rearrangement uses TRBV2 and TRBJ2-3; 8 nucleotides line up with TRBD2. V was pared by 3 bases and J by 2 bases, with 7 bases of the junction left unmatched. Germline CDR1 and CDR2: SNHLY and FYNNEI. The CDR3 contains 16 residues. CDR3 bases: TGTGCCAGCAGTGATGACGCGGGGGGAAACACAGATACGCAGTATTTT. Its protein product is CASSDDAGGNTDTQYF.

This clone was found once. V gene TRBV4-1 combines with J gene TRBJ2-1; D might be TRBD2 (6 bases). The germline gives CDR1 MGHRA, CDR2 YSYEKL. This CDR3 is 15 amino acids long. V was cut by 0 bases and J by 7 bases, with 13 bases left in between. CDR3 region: CASSQDGGAWNEQFF. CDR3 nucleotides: TGCGCCAGCAGCCAAGATGGAGGGGCATGGAATGAGCAGTTCTTC.

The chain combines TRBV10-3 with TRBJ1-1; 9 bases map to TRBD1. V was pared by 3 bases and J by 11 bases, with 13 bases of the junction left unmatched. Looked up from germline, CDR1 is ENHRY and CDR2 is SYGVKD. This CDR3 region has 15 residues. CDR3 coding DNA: TGTGCCATCAGTGACCCGGACAGGGGCTTTATGGTGGCTTTCTTT. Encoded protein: CAISDPDRGFMVAFF.

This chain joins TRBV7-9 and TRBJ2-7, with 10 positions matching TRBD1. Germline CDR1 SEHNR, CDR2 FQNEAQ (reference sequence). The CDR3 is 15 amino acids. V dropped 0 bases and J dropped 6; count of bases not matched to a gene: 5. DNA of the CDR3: TGTGCCAGCAGCTTAGCGCGACAGGGGGCAGGCGAGCAGTACTTC. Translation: CASSLARQGAGEQYF.

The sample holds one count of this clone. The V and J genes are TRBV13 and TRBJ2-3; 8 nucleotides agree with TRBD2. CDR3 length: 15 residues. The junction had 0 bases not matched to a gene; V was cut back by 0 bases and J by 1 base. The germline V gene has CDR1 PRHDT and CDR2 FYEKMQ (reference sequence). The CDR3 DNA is TGTGCCAGCAGCTTAGGAGCGGGGGGCACAGATACGCAGTATTTT. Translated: CASSLGAGGTDTQYF.

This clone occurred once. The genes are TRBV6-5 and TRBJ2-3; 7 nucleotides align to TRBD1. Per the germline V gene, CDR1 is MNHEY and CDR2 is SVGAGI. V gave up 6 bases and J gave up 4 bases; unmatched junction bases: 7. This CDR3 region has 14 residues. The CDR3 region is CASRSDRVADTQYF. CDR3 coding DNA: TGTGCCAGCAGATCCGACAGGGTAGCAGATACGCAGTATTTT.

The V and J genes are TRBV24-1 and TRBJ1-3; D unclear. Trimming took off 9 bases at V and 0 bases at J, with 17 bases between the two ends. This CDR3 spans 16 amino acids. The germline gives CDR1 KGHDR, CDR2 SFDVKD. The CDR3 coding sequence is TGTGCCACCCCTGGGATAAAGGGAGTCTCTGGAAACACCATATATTTT. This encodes CATPGIKGVSGNTIYF.

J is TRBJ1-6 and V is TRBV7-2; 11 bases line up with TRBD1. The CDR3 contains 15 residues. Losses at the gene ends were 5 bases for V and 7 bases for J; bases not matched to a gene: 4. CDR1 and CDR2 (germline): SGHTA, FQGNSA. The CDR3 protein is CASSLRDRGNSPLHF. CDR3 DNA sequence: TGTGCCAGCAGCCTCCGGGACAGGGGGAATTCACCCCTCCACTTT.

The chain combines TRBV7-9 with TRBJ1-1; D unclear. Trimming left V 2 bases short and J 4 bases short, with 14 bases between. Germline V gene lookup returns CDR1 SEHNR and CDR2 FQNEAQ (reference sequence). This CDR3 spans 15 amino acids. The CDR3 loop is CASSLREGRSTEAFF. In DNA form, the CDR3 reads TGTGCCAGCAGCTTAAGGGAGGGCCGGAGCACTGAAGCTTTCTTT.